This record concerns one T cell receptor beta chain sequence. Trimming took off 6 bases at V and 8 bases at J, with 17 bases between the two ends. Germline-derived CDR1 and CDR2 are DFQATT and SNEGSKA (reference sequence). The CDR3 has 13 residues. Using RNA transcripts as the source, TCR beta CDR3 regions were amplified. The HTBI primer set served for first-round RT-PCR of the TCR CDR3. TCRdb independently ran MiXCR on the multiplex PCR reads; one entry per CDR3 protein. This sample has approximately 720,000 distinct CDR3 sequences, with around 19% found just once. These data originate in a study of T cells in Graves' hyperthyroidism and ophthalmopathy.

The origin of this receptor is a woman aged 50 to 60 with Graves' hyperthyroidism that later progressed to Graves' ophthalmopathy. The V gene is TRBV20-1, the J gene TRBJ2-4, with D hard to call. Sequencing was carried out using blood. CDR3 amino acids: CSAHPYSGHIQYF. Here the CDR3 DNA reads TGCAGTGCCCACCCATACTCCGGTCACATTCAGTACTTC.